The clone carrying this TCR beta chain was seen many times. This sample was taken from a study of T cells in Graves' hyperthyroidism and ophthalmopathy. Study-wide background: Peripheral blood was acquired at first diagnosis, ahead of any therapy whatsoever.

Diagnostic assessment was based on clinical symptoms, serum thyroxine and TRAb, thyroid ultrasound and orbital computed tomography. The source of the PBMCs was 8 to 10 ml of fresh peripheral blood. Amplified regions were TCR beta CDR3 sequences from RNA transcripts. First-round RT-PCR with HTBI primers amplified the TCR CDR3 region. TCRdb processed the multiplex PCR reads anew with MiXCR; each CDR3 protein has one entry. The sample holds 350,000 to 400,000 distinct CDR3 sequences, 19% seen once. The CDR3 is made up of 16 amino acids. The germline V gene has CDR1 MNHNS and CDR2 SASEGT. The V gene end was trimmed by 1 base and the J gene end by 2 bases; junction bases not matched to a gene: 2.

The chain links TRBV6-1 to TRBJ1-5, with 10 bases aligning to TRBD1. This TCR came from a woman in her late teens or twenties with Graves' hyperthyroidism. Sequenced input: blood. CDR3 nucleotides: TGTGCCAGCAGTGAAGAGGGGACAGGGGGCAATCAGCCCCAGCATTTT. Residues: CASSEEGTGGNQPQHF.